Below, 31 T cell receptor beta chains from the same sample are listed, as sequenced in a study of T cells in women clearing cervical HPV infection (dated by TCRdb to 2017 to 2018). Libraries were prepared through the immunoSEQ multiplex PCR assay. TCRdb carries this immuneACCESS record with in-frame sequences only. Its versions omit some clonotypes, under half of them owing to an unresolved V gene in the studies checked, with the rest unexplained. Per the sample table, the count is 45,000 to 55,000 clones. The top ten hold 1.5% to 2% of the sample. The sequencing input was blood buffy coat. The receptors here all came from a woman aged 18-69 years with a cervical HPV16 infection that either progressed to CIN3+ or cleared (not recorded which).

In regard to this clone: The CDR3 end lies 3 residues beyond the end of the read and is filled in from the germline J gene. This chain joins TRBV28 and TRBJ1-1; D might be TRBD1 (6 bases). V lost 8 bases, J lost 0 bases, and 16 bases lay in between. The CDR3 is 15 amino acids. Per germline, CDR1 MDHEN and CDR2 SYDVKM. The sequenced part of the CDR3 DNA is TGTGCCAGCGAGAATCCACAGGGCCTGAACACTGAA. It is translated as CASENPQGLNTE. The full CDR3 is CASENPQGLNTEAFF.

This clone is labeled medium-sized based on frequency. Read coverage stops 3 residues before the CDR3 terminus; the germline J gene supplies the remainder. The V gene is TRBV6-1, the J gene TRBJ2-3; D gene ambiguous. With 4 bases removed from V and 5 bases from J, the gap between germline ends came to 10 bases. Germline V gives CDR1 MNHNS, CDR2 SASEGT. This CDR3 has 13 amino acids. Incomplete CDR3 DNA: TGTGCCAGCAGTGCCCTAAGTAGAGATACG. Encoded protein: CASSALSRDT. The entire CDR3 protein reads CASSALSRDTQYF.

CDR3 DNA, as far as it was read: TGTGCCAGCAGCTTAGGGGACAGGCGCTCCTACGAG. It translates to CASSLGDRRSYE. The whole CDR3 sequence reads CASSLGDRRSYEQYF. The chain links TRBV7-2 to TRBJ2-7; TRBD1 matches at 8 bases. The read stops 3 residues short of the end of the CDR3; the missing end is completed from the germline J gene. CDR3 length equals 15 residues. With V trimmed by 1 base and J by 0 bases, 2 bases remained unmatched. Germline lookup yields CDR1 SGHTA and CDR2 FQGNSA. The variable domain in full, with the rest retrieved from reference TRBV7-2 and TRBJ2-7, is GAGVSQSPSNKVTEKGKDVELRCDPISGHTALYWYRQSLGQGLEFLIYFQGNSAPDKSGLPSDRFSAERTGGSVSTLTIQRTQQEDSAVYLCASSLGDRRSYEQYFGPGTRLTVT.

Comment on this clone: The CDR3 end falls 3 residues outside the read, so it is completed with the germline J gene. The chain has TRBV28 and TRBJ1-2; weak D call: TRBD1 (5 bases). Trimming pared 8 bases from V and 4 bases from J, leaving 14 bases between. CDR1 is MDHEN and CDR2 is SYDVKM in the germline V gene. The CDR3 sequence is 13 residues long. CDR3 bases read: TGTGCCAGCCTCTCAGGGCAGGCCTATGGC. The encoded protein is CASLSGQAYG. The CDR3 in full is CASLSGQAYGYTF.

With regard to this clone: The read ends 3 residues early relative to the CDR3; the germline J gene fills the gap. This chain joins TRBV20-1 and TRBJ1-1; 8 bases line up with TRBD1. The CDR3 is made up of 14 amino acids. Germline CDR1 is DFQATT and CDR2 is SNEGSKA (reference sequence). With V trimmed by 3 bases and J by 6 bases, 9 bases remained unmatched. The CDR3 region is CSASGQGGYPEAFF. CDR3 bases read: TGCAGTGCTAGTGGACAGGGCGGGTACCCTGAA.

About this clone: The read falls 3 residues short of the CDR3 end, and the missing part is taken from the germline J gene. The chain joins TRBV7-9 to TRBJ1-4; maybe TRBD1 (6 bases). This CDR3 comprises 15 residues. V shed 5 bases and J shed 2 bases, with 12 bases lying between them. The germline V gene encodes CDR1 SEHNR and CDR2 FQNEAQ (reference sequence). The sequenced CDR3 bases are TGTGCCAGCAGCATTAACGGACAGACTAATGAAAAA. It codes for CASSINGQTNEK. The whole CDR3 protein is CASSINGQTNEKLFF.

For this clone: The read ends 3 residues before the CDR3 terminus; that terminus is restored from the germline J gene. The rearrangement links TRBV4-1 to TRBJ1-2; D may be TRBD1 (6 bases). Germline CDR1 reads MGHRA; CDR2 reads YSYEKL. The V end lost 0 bases, the J end lost 5 bases, and 16 bases lay between the germline ends. The CDR3 is 16 amino acids. The CDR3 region is CASSQDPSGQRYGYTF. The sequenced part of the CDR3 DNA is TGCGCCAGCAGCCAAGACCCCTCCGGACAGAGATATGGC.

Comment on this clone: The read falls 3 residues short of the CDR3 end, and the missing part is taken from the germline J gene. V usage is TRBV6-1 and J usage is TRBJ2-3; maybe TRBD2 (7 bases). CDR1 and CDR2 from the germline V gene are MNHNS and SASEGT. Trimming pared 2 bases from V and 2 bases from J, leaving 17 bases between. CDR3 length: 17 residues. Partial CDR3 DNA: TGTGCCAGCAGTGAACGGTTGGAGGGGGGGATCACAGATACG. Amino acid sequence: CASSERLEGGITDT. The entire CDR3 reads CASSERLEGGITDTQYF.

About this clone: The CDR3 is cut off 3 residues early in the read; its end comes from the germline J gene. This chain links TRBV6-4 with TRBJ1-1; tentatively, D is TRBD1 (5 bases). Germline CDR1 is MRHNA and CDR2 is SNTAGT. Trimming took off 2 bases at V and 5 bases at J, with 9 bases between the two ends. The CDR3 length is 13 residues. This CDR3 is CASSDQGRTEAFF. CDR3 DNA, as far as it was read: TGTGCCAGCAGTGACCAGGGTCGGACTGAA.

Notes on this clone: The CDR3 goes on 3 residues after the read ends, and that part is filled in from the germline J gene. This chain links TRBV6-4 with TRBJ1-1; D possibly corresponds to TRBD1 (5 bases). CDR1 and CDR2 from the germline V gene are MRHNA and SNTAGT. The CDR3 loop spans 13 amino acids. Between the trimmed V and J ends, which lost 7 bases and 6 bases, there was a span of 15 bases. The CDR3 sequence: CASIRGEVAEAFF. The covered CDR3 bases are TGTGCCAGCATTAGAGGGGAGGTTGCTGAA.

About this clone itself: Read data end 3 residues before the CDR3 end; the end is taken from the germline J gene. The chain combines TRBV7-2 with TRBJ2-2; D is possibly TRBD1 (6 bases). The CDR3 runs 14 residues. The V end was cut by 5 bases, the J end by 4 bases, with 11 bases between. From germline, CDR1 is SGHTA and CDR2 FQGNSA. The sequenced CDR3 bases are TGTGCCAGCAGCCGCAAACAGGGCACCGGGGAG. Translating it yields CASSRKQGTGE. The entire CDR3 is CASSRKQGTGELFF.

With regard to this clone: The read ends 3 residues before the CDR3 terminus; that terminus is restored from the germline J gene. V gene TRBV11-2 combines with J gene TRBJ2-3; no clear D gene. CDR1 is SGHAT and CDR2 is FQNNGV in the germline V gene. The CDR3 has 12 residues. V dropped 3 bases and J dropped 2 bases, with 3 bases sitting between them. Incomplete CDR3 DNA: TGTGCCAGCAGCTTTAACACAGATACG. It translates to CASSFNTDT. The whole CDR3 sequence is CASSFNTDTQYF.

Worth noting for this clone: At one end the junction does not follow the germline gene, possibly because of a read error. The CDR3 spells CASSGRQGGNFGYTF. The CDR3 DNA, read in part, is TGTGCCAGCAGCGGCCGACAGGGCGGTAACTTTGGC. The V call is TRBV7-2, the J call TRBJ1-2; 7 bases agree with TRBD1. The read finishes 3 residues shy of the CDR3 end, and the germline J gene is used to complete it. This CDR3 is built from 15 residues. CDR1 and CDR2 (germline): SGHTA, FQGNSA. The complete variable domain, with remaining parts taken from reference TRBV7-2 and TRBJ1-2, reads GAGVSQSPSNKVTEKGKDVELRCDPISGHTALYWYRQSLGQGLEFLIYFQGNSAPDKSGLPSDRFSAERTGGSVSTLTIQRTQQEDSAVYLCASSGRQGGNFGYTFGSGTRLTVV.

A note on this clone: The read stops 3 residues short of the end of the CDR3; the missing end is completed from the germline J gene. The chain employs TRBV2 and TRBJ1-2, with 7 bases aligning to TRBD1. Trimming removed 6 bases from V and 3 bases from J; junction bases left unmatched: 1. Germline CDR1 reads SNHLY; CDR2 reads FYNNEI. The CDR3 length is 12 residues. Incomplete CDR3 DNA: TGTGCCAGCAGCAGGGGGTACTATGGC. This encodes CASSRGYYG. The whole CDR3 protein is CASSRGYYGYTF.

Points on this clone: Read data end 3 residues before the CDR3 end; the end is taken from the germline J gene. J is TRBJ2-7 and V is TRBV20-1, with TRBD2 matching over 10 bases. The CDR3 has 13 residues. V shed 4 bases and J 4 bases; nucleotides not matched to a gene: 4. Germline CDR1 DFQATT, CDR2 SNEGSKA (reference sequence). The CDR3 sequence is CSAKSAGGYEQYF. The sequenced part of the CDR3 DNA is TGCAGTGCTAAATCAGCGGGGGGGTACGAG.

In the case of this clone: The CDR3 is cut off 3 residues early in the read; its end comes from the germline J gene. The chain uses TRBV5-5 and TRBJ1-2, with D possibly TRBD1 on 6 matching bases. In germline, CDR1 is SGHKS, CDR2 YYEKEE (reference sequence). The CDR3 totals 13 residues. Deletions cut 2 bases from V and 4 bases from J, with 9 bases between. Partial CDR3 DNA: TGTGCCAGCAGCTTAACAGGGTTCTATGGC. Encoded protein: CASSLTGFYG. The whole CDR3 protein is CASSLTGFYGYTF.

Turning to this clone: Read sequence stops 3 residues before the CDR3 end, and the germline J gene provides the missing end. This rearrangement joins TRBV4-1 to TRBJ1-1; D is undetermined. The V end was cut by 0 bases, the J end by 2 bases, with 19 bases between. Germline V gene sequence: CDR1 MGHRA, CDR2 YSYEKL. This CDR3 contains 18 residues. CDR3 sequence reads: CASSQDASVKNLNTEAFF. Incomplete CDR3 DNA: TGCGCCAGCAGCCAAGATGCGAGTGTTAAAAATTTAAACACTGAA.

To note about this clone: The CDR3 end lies 3 residues beyond the end of the read and is filled in from the germline J gene. The rearrangement links TRBV13 to TRBJ1-5; D is unclear. The V gene lost 5 bases and the J gene lost 0 bases, with 11 bases spanning the gap. CDR3 length: 15 amino acids. CDR1 PRHDT and CDR2 FYEKMQ come from the germline V gene (reference sequence). The CDR3 spells CASSPNGSSNQPQHF. CDR3 bases read: TGTGCCAGCAGCCCCAATGGCTCTAGCAATCAGCCC.

Of note for this clone: The sequence runs out 3 residues before the end of the CDR3; the remainder is reconstructed from the germline J gene. This chain uses TRBV7-2 with TRBJ1-3, with a weak D call TRBD1 (5 bases). This CDR3 has 13 residues. The V and J ends lost 4 bases and 4 bases respectively, with 8 bases between them. Germline V gene sequence: CDR1 SGHTA, CDR2 FQGNSA. CDR3 residues: CASSYGAGNTIYF. The sequenced CDR3 bases are TGTGCCAGCAGCTATGGGGCCGGAAACACC.

Comment on this clone: Coverage ceases 3 residues before the CDR3 finishes, and the germline J gene fills in the end. The rearrangement uses TRBV27 and TRBJ1-2; weak D call: TRBD1 (6 bases). The CDR3 has 13 residues. CDR1 and CDR2 (germline): MNHEY, SMNVEV (reference sequence). The CDR3 bases that were read are TGTGCCAGCAGAAAGACGGACAGACCCCCC. Its translation: CASRKTDRPP. The full CDR3 protein reads CASRKTDRPPYTF.

Of note for this clone: The CDR3 is cut off 3 residues early in the read; its end comes from the germline J gene. V and J are TRBV20-1 and TRBJ1-5, with D possibly matching TRBD1 (5 bases). The CDR3 sequence is 18 residues long. Between the trimmed V and J ends, which lost 5 bases and 0 bases, there was a span of 23 bases. The germline gives CDR1 DFQATT, CDR2 SNEGSKA (reference sequence). The sequenced CDR3 bases are TGCAGTGCTGGGGCCGGGAGCCTCAGGCTATATAGCAATCAGCCC. Its translation: CSAGAGSLRLYSNQP. The CDR3 in its entirety is CSAGAGSLRLYSNQPQHF.

Comments on this clone: Read sequence stops 3 residues before the CDR3 end, and the germline J gene provides the missing end. This chain links TRBV7-2 with TRBJ2-3; 7 nucleotides match TRBD1. CDR1 and CDR2 (germline): SGHTA, FQGNSA. V shed 4 bases and J 4 bases; nucleotides not matched to a gene: 5. The CDR3 length is 14 residues. CDR3 in amino acids: CASSYDRAPDTQYF. The sequenced part of the CDR3 DNA is TGTGCCAGCAGCTACGACAGGGCCCCAGATACG. The whole variable domain, remainder taken from reference TRBV7-2 and TRBJ2-3, is GAGVSQSPSNKVTEKGKDVELRCDPISGHTALYWYRQSLGQGLEFLIYFQGNSAPDKSGLPSDRFSAERTGGSVSTLTIQRTQQEDSAVYLCASSYDRAPDTQYFGPGTRLTVL.

As for this clone: Coverage ceases 3 residues before the CDR3 finishes, and the germline J gene fills in the end. The chain recombines TRBV12-3 or TRBV12-4 with TRBJ2-5; D is perhaps TRBD1 (6 bases). The V and J ends lost 3 bases and 2 bases respectively, with 19 bases between them. The CDR3 is 17 amino acids. CDR3 bases read: TGTGCCAGCAGTTTGGGTGCTTTGGGGGCCACTCAAGAGACC. Translation: CASSLGALGATQET. The complete CDR3 protein is CASSLGALGATQETQYF.

On this clone: The read falls 3 residues short of the CDR3 end, and the missing part is taken from the germline J gene. The gene calls are TRBV6-2 or TRBV6-3 and TRBJ2-7; 11 bases map to TRBD1. Germline loops: CDR1 MNHEY, CDR2 SVGEGT. This CDR3 is built from 15 residues. J lost 3 bases, V lost 5 bases, and 6 bases had no gene match. The part of the CDR3 DNA that was read is TGTGCCAGCAGTAGATCGGGACAGGGGGTCTACGAG. Protein sequence: CASSRSGQGVYE. From start to end, the CDR3 is CASSRSGQGVYEQYF.

Comments on this clone: The CDR3 goes on 3 residues after the read ends, and that part is filled in from the germline J gene. This chain uses TRBV19 with TRBJ2-7, with TRBD1 matching over 7 bases. The V and J ends lost 5 bases and 5 bases, in that order; junction bases with no gene match: 6. Looked up from germline, CDR1 is LNHDA and CDR2 is SQIVND (reference sequence). CDR3 length equals 13 residues. The CDR3 DNA, read in part, is TGTGCCAGTAGTCCCGGGACAGTAAACGAG. This codes for CASSPGTVNE. The entire CDR3 protein reads CASSPGTVNEQYF.

To note about this clone: The read is 3 residues too short to cover the CDR3 end, so that end is filled in from the germline J gene. The gene calls are TRBV29-1 and TRBJ2-3, with unresolved D. V shed 7 bases and J shed 2 bases, with 22 bases lying between them. This CDR3 contains 16 residues. Germline CDR1 and CDR2: SQVTM and ANQGSEA. This CDR3 is CSASNLTPQNTDTQYF. The CDR3 bases that were read are TGCAGCGCCTCCAACCTTACCCCGCAGAACACAGATACG.

Worth noting for this clone: The read comes to an end 3 residues before the CDR3 does, leaving the germline J gene to fill in the end. V and J are TRBV5-1 and TRBJ1-6; tentative D call: TRBD1 (5 bases). This CDR3 contains 15 residues. V lost 4 bases and J 8 bases, leaving 16 bases between the germline ends. Germline lookup yields CDR1 SGHRS and CDR2 YFSETQ. CDR3 DNA, as far as it was read: TGCGCCAGCAGCCCTATGAAGGGGAGAGATTCACCC. Protein: CASSPMKGRDSP. The CDR3 in its entirety is CASSPMKGRDSPLHF.

As for this clone: The read terminates 3 residues ahead of where the CDR3 ends, so the germline J gene completes it. The chain has TRBV10-3 and TRBJ1-1; a weak D match, TRBD1 (6 bases). V gave up 3 bases and J gave up 5 bases, with 13 bases separating them. CDR1 and CDR2 (germline): ENHRY, SYGVKD. This CDR3 region has 14 residues. Incomplete CDR3 DNA: TGTGCCATCAGTGAAGGAGGGGGAAAGACTGAA. Amino acid sequence: CAISEGGGKTE. The entire CDR3 protein is CAISEGGGKTEAFF.

Points on this clone: The read terminates 3 residues ahead of where the CDR3 ends, so the germline J gene completes it. The gene calls are TRBV5-4 and TRBJ2-5; TRBD2 might be the D (6 bases). The CDR3 is 15 amino acids. Germline V gene sequence: CDR1 SGHNT, CDR2 YYREEE (reference sequence). The V gene lost 2 bases and the J gene lost 2 bases, with 13 bases spanning the gap. The CDR3 bases that were read are TGTGCCAGCAGCTTAGATGGACTACTTCAAGAGACC. This sequence encodes CASSLDGLLQET. The complete CDR3 sequence is CASSLDGLLQETQYF.

On this clone: The CDR3 end lies 3 residues beyond the end of the read and is filled in from the germline J gene. This chain links TRBV5-1 with TRBJ2-2, with 8 bases lining up with TRBD1. This CDR3 has 15 amino acids. Per germline, CDR1 SGHRS and CDR2 YFSETQ. Unmatched junction bases numbered 6, after V lost 1 base and J lost 7 bases. The sequenced part of the CDR3 DNA is TGCGCCAGCAGCTTGCAGGGGGCGCGCGACGGGGAG. Amino acid sequence: CASSLQGARDGE. The complete CDR3 protein is CASSLQGARDGELFF.

On this clone itself: The DNA ends 3 residues before the CDR3 does, and the rest of the CDR3 is filled in from the germline J gene. The chain carries TRBV20-1 and TRBJ1-6, with 9 nucleotides matching TRBD1. Germline assignment: CDR1 DFQATT and CDR2 SNEGSKA (reference sequence). The CDR3 extends over 15 amino acids. The ends lost 6 bases at V and 1 base at J; junction bases unmatched: 4. This chain's CDR3 is CSAQTGGSYNSPLHF. The part of the CDR3 DNA that was read is TGCAGTGCGCAGACAGGGGGTTCCTATAATTCACCC.